This paragraph covers one TCR beta chain sequence. No cognate antigen has been identified for it. No quality values exist for individual bases; no much larger clone is one base distant. The sample belongs to a study of early stage breast cancer tumors (dated by TCRdb to 2015 to 2018). Background on the whole study: Of the roughly 15 invasive breast tumors, approximately 11 were found to be estrogen receptor-positive, progesterone receptor-positive and HER2-negative. A read coverage of roughly 10-fold per sample was achieved on average. Of the approximately 12 ER+/PR+/HER2- tumors, eight were classified as invasive ductal carcinomas and four as invasive lobular carcinomas. A total of some 2.6 million templates, representing 1,097,674 unique clonotypes, were detected across all samples. General conclusions and limits of the study: Compared with adjacent normal breast tissue, tumors had higher clonality and roughly 2.5-fold greater T cell density. Enriched TCRB sequences shared across patients were found to be mostly commonly generated sequences that were unlikely to play an important role in the tumor microenvironment. Repertoires from blood and normal breast were more alike than repertoires from blood and tumor, and in about 85% of the 16 patients, comparing each tissue with blood separated tumor from normal. Chain pairing and functional markers such as CD4, CD8 and FOXP3 were not captured by bulk genomic DNA sequencing of unsorted cells. Because the cohort was small, analysis by tumor subtype was not possible.

Two independent genomic DNA replicates were amplified for each sample, with about 0.5 ug used for blood and about 1.5 ug for tumor or normal breast. TCRB sequencing of genomic DNA was carried out with the ImmunoSeq Intro kit according to the manufacturer's instructions. Multiplex PCR was run for around 33 cycles using proprietary primers and spike-in control sequences for absolute quantification. Single-end 150-bp reads were used to sequence an 87-bp fragment covering the CDR3 and the flanking V and J genes. Seven samples, with two replicates for each sample, were multiplexed per lane of an Illumina MiSeq using version 3.0 chemistry. The study's processing was this. The vendor's proprietary pipeline processed the raw data and merged both replicates into a single result for each sample. A clonotype was defined as productive rearrangements that share the same V-gene family, CDR3 amino acid sequence and J-gene segment. To compute clonality, the normalized Shannon entropy (Pielou evenness) of TCRB abundances was subtracted from 1. To estimate T cell density, the total number of templates was divided by the number of input cells, which was inferred from the amount of DNA input. Recon with default parameters was used to estimate total repertoire diversity and clonality. Tumor-enriched clonotypes were defined as having over 0.1% abundance in tumor and at least 32-fold higher abundance than in normal breast. The table was pulled from immuneACCESS by TCRdb, which kept in-frame rearrangements only. Such tables lose some clones; where checked, under half of the loss comes from unresolved V genes, and the rest has no known cause. V and J calls and clone size are those listed in that table; D and trimming were worked out from the DNA. The sample includes around 40,000 clones, with around 73% observed a single time. The ten largest clones add up to approximately 7.1% of the sample.

The study profiled bulk TCR beta-chain repertoires in matched peripheral blood, tumor and adjacent normal breast tissue taken from some 15 patients with early-stage breast cancer. Before surgery, whole blood (roughly 4.5-10 mL) was collected into EDTA tubes and processed within 2 hours. Peripheral blood mononuclear cells were isolated by Ficoll-Paque centrifugation in SepMate-50 tubes. PBMCs were cryopreserved in approximately 90% FBS with around 10% DMSO in aliquots of about 1.8 to 4.5 million cells and stored in liquid nitrogen. The Qiagen AllPrep DNA/RNA Mini kit was used for genomic DNA extraction. The CDR3 has 15 amino acids, counting the end cysteine and phenylalanine. Left in the record is the CDR3 DNA by itself, 45 bases read in frame from the first base. CDR1 KGHSH and CDR2 LQKENI are derived from the germline V gene. The germline V and J ends show losses of 3 bases and 8 bases respectively, and no gene match explains 7 bases of the junction.

The sample taken for sequencing was blood. Recombination connected TRBV18 to TRBJ1-6; 7 middle bases align to TRBD1. The TCR sequence derives from a person aged 45 to 59 with breast cancer. This receptor carries the CDR3 CASSPTGSSDSPLHF. In nucleotides, the sequence is TGTGCCAGCTCACCGACAGGGTCGAGTGATTCACCCCTCCACTTT.